The 25 T cell receptor beta chains below come from one sample, sequenced in a study of blood T cell repertoires in COVID-19. TCRdb's table, derived via immunoSEQ multiplex PCR, lists solely in-frame clones and lacks some. The data show around 50,000 clones, approximately 87% seen once. Sequenced input: peripheral blood. Source of these receptors: a human donor in a cohort sampled during active COVID-19.

The chain employs TRBV18 and TRBJ2-3, with a possible D match to TRBD1 (6 bases). The germline V and J ends were trimmed by 4 bases and 0 bases, with 14 bases remaining between them. CDR1 and CDR2 (germline): KGHSH, LQKENI. The CDR3 loop spans 16 amino acids. The chain's CDR3 is CASSRQGSSSTDTQYF. The DNA for the CDR3 is TGTGCCAGCTCACGCCAGGGGTCTTCTAGCACAGATACGCAGTATTTT.

The chain is built from TRBV7-9 and TRBJ2-1, with D perhaps TRBD2 (6 bases). The CDR3 has 17 residues. Germline V gives CDR1 SEHNR, CDR2 FQNEAQ (reference sequence). V was pared by 5 bases and J by 6 bases, with 23 bases between. The CDR3 region is CASSRDIQAGYSNEQFF. The CDR3 DNA is TGTGCCAGCAGCCGGGATATTCAAGCGGGCTATAGCAATGAGCAGTTCTTC.

This clone was seen a few times. This chain links TRBV7-2 with TRBJ2-5; the match to TRBD1 covers 7 bases. Germline V gene data show CDR1 as SGHTA and CDR2 as FQGNSA. The CDR3 is made up of 16 amino acids. Trimming took 5 bases from V and 5 from J; bases not matched to a gene: 14. CDR3 in amino acids: CASSTQGGAGGETQYF. DNA for the CDR3: TGTGCCAGCAGCACGCAAGGGGGCGCCGGCGGGGAGACCCAGTACTTC.

The V gene is TRBV27, the J gene TRBJ1-1; D is possibly TRBD1 (6 bases). The V end was cut by 6 bases, the J end by 0 bases, with 11 bases between. There are 14 residues in the CDR3. Per germline, CDR1 MNHEY and CDR2 SMNVEV (reference sequence). CDR3: CASSRGQLNTEAFF. CDR3 nucleotides: TGTGCCAGCAGCCGCGGACAGTTGAACACTGAAGCTTTCTTT.

The chain joins TRBV5-1 to TRBJ2-1, with TRBD2 matching 10 bases. This CDR3 comprises 14 residues. Germline loops: CDR1 SGHRS, CDR2 YFSETQ. The trim removed 7 bases at V and 4 bases at J, leaving 5 bases unmatched. CDR3 DNA: TGCGCCAGCTCAGCGGGGGGGTCTTACAATGAGCAGTTCTTC. Protein sequence: CASSAGGSYNEQFF.

V and J are TRBV19 and TRBJ2-3; D gene uncertain. V gave up 5 bases and J gave up 6 bases, with 18 bases separating them. Germline loops: CDR1 LNHDA, CDR2 SQIVND (reference sequence). The CDR3 has 15 residues. In DNA, the CDR3 is TGTGCCAGTAGTGTAGGCTTCTTTTCCGCGGATACGCAGTATTTT. Encoded protein: CASSVGFFSADTQYF.

The chain is built from TRBV6-5 and TRBJ1-3; a possible D gene is TRBD1 (6 bases). The ends were cut back, 3 bases at V and 2 bases at J, with 14 bases in the middle. CDR1 MNHEY and CDR2 SVGAGI come from the germline V gene. The CDR3 extends over 16 amino acids. CDR3 bases: TGTGCCAGCAGTTATAGGATTGGGGGCCCTGGAAACACCATATATTTT. This codes for CASSYRIGGPGNTIYF.

The V call is TRBV28, the J call TRBJ1-5, with D uncertain. The CDR3 is 15 residues long. V was cut by 6 bases and J by 3 bases, with 15 bases left in between. Germline lookup yields CDR1 MDHEN and CDR2 SYDVKM. The CDR3 DNA reads TGTGCCAGCAGGGGAGACACCCATCACAATCAGCCCCAGCATTTT. It yields the protein CASRGDTHHNQPQHF.

The gene calls are TRBV6-5 and TRBJ2-7, with D possibly being TRBD1 (6 bases). The V gene lost 9 bases and the J gene lost 0 bases, with 9 bases spanning the gap. CDR1 and CDR2 (germline): MNHEY, SVGAGI. This CDR3 spans 12 amino acids. This CDR3 reads CARLGASYEQYF. The CDR3 DNA follows: TGTGCCAGACTGGGGGCCTCCTACGAGCAGTACTTC.

The V call is TRBV5-6, the J call TRBJ1-6; 10 bases agree with TRBD1. Trimming removed 0 bases from V and 9 bases from J; junction bases left unmatched: 0. Germline V gene sequence: CDR1 SGHDT, CDR2 YYEEEE. This CDR3 is built from 14 residues. CDR3 sequence (DNA): TGTGCCAGCAGCTTGGGGGACAGGGGTTCACCCCTCCACTTT. Its protein is CASSLGDRGSPLHF.

The chain recombines TRBV20-1 with TRBJ2-1, with D maybe TRBD2 (6 bases). Germline V gives CDR1 DFQATT, CDR2 SNEGSKA (reference sequence). CDR3 length: 14 residues. Trimming pared 3 bases from V and 3 bases from J, leaving 12 bases between. CDR3 protein: CSASAGGIYNEQFF. In DNA form, the CDR3 reads TGCAGTGCTAGTGCAGGAGGGATCTACAATGAGCAGTTCTTC.

By proportion, this clone is medium-sized (0.01 to 0.1%). The chain is built from TRBV18 and TRBJ2-7, with 10 nucleotides matching TRBD1. The CDR3 covers 15 residues. The junction had 4 bases not matched to a gene; V was cut back by 3 bases and J by 2 bases. Looked up from germline, CDR1 is KGHSH and CDR2 is LQKENI. In DNA form, the CDR3 reads TGTGCCAGCTCACCCGCGGGACAGGGGACCTACGAGCAGTACTTC. Its protein product is CASSPAGQGTYEQYF.

The CDR3 DNA sequence: TGTGCCAGCAGTGAATCAGGGAACACTGAAGCTTTCTTT. Translation: CASSESGNTEAFF. The genes are TRBV25-1 and TRBJ1-1; no reliable D call. This CDR3 spans 13 amino acids. Germline-derived CDR1 and CDR2 are MGHDK and SYGVNS. Trimming took off 1 base at V and 1 base at J, with 4 bases between the two ends.

In this sample, this clone turned up a few times. V is TRBV4-3 and J is TRBJ1-6, with 9 bases identical to TRBD1. J lost 8 bases, V lost 4 bases, and 15 bases had no gene match. Germline values: CDR1 LGHNA, CDR2 YSLEER. The CDR3 length is 18 residues. CDR3 sequence: CASSLYLPGTGTDSPLHF. CDR3 DNA sequence: TGCGCCAGCAGCCTTTATCTACCCGGGACAGGGACAGATTCACCCCTCCACTTT.

The sample holds a few counts of this clone. The chain has TRBV6-5 and TRBJ1-6, with D possibly matching TRBD1 (6 bases). The germline V gene encodes CDR1 MNHEY and CDR2 SVGAGI. V shed 6 bases and J shed 7 bases, with 13 bases lying between them. This CDR3 spans 14 amino acids. The CDR3 coding sequence is TGTGCCAGCAGAACCACAGGGAGAAATTCACCCCTCCACTTT. Amino acids: CASRTTGRNSPLHF.

CDR3 sequence reads: CASSPQGNYNSPLHF. The CDR3 DNA reads TGCGCCAGCAGCCCCCAGGGGAATTATAATTCACCCCTCCACTTT. The chain carries TRBV4-3 and TRBJ1-6; possibly TRBD1 for D (6 bases). The CDR3 is made up of 15 amino acids. The germline gives CDR1 LGHNA, CDR2 YSLEER. With 4 bases removed from V and 4 bases from J, the gap between germline ends came to 11 bases.

The sample holds one count of this clone. The CDR3 region has the DNA TGTGCCAGCAGCGAGGGTTGGCTGCAGGGGACCTACGAGCAGTACTTC. Translating gives CASSEGWLQGTYEQYF. The J gene is TRBJ2-7, the V gene TRBV14, with a possible D match to TRBD1 (6 bases). The CDR3 has 16 residues. Germline assignment: CDR1 SGHDN and CDR2 FVKESK. V was pared by 5 bases and J by 2 bases, with 19 bases between.

The chain carries TRBV18 and TRBJ1-6; perhaps TRBD1 as D (6 bases). The CDR3 contains 15 residues. Germline-derived CDR1 and CDR2 are KGHSH and LQKENI. Trimming took off 3 bases at V and 7 bases at J, with 13 bases between the two ends. The CDR3 DNA reads TGTGCCAGCTCACCTGGGGGGGGCGAAAATTCACCCCTCCACTTT. Translated: CASSPGGGENSPLHF. The full variable domain, completed using reference TRBV18 and TRBJ1-6, is NAGVMQNPRHLVRRRGQEARLRCSPMKGHSHVYWYRQLPEEGLKFMVYLQKENIIDESGMPKERFSAEFPKEGPSILRIQQVVRGDSAAYFCASSPGGGENSPLHFGNGTRLTVT.

V gene TRBV12-3 or TRBV12-4 combines with J gene TRBJ1-1; D perhaps matches TRBD1 (6 bases). V dropped 6 bases and J dropped 8 bases, with 16 bases sitting between them. CDR3 length: 13 residues. For the CDR3, the DNA is TGTGCCAGCAGCCAAGACGACAGGCGGGAAGCTTTCTTT. Its protein product is CASSQDDRREAFF.

This clone was seen a handful of times. The genes are TRBV7-6 and TRBJ1-2; a weak D match, TRBD1 (5 bases). The length of the CDR3 is 12 residues. Germline V lookup: CDR1 SGHVS, CDR2 FNYEAQ. With 0 bases removed from V and 8 bases from J, the gap between germline ends came to 7 bases. CDR3 residues: CASSLAGLGYTF. CDR3 DNA sequence: TGTGCCAGCAGCTTAGCGGGGCTAGGCTACACCTTC.

This clone showed up many times. The chain combines TRBV7-9 with TRBJ1-2, with a tentative D call TRBD1 (6 bases). Germline lookup yields CDR1 SEHNR and CDR2 FQNEAQ (reference sequence). This CDR3 is built from 15 residues. V shed 5 bases and J shed 0 bases, with 13 bases lying between them. This CDR3 is CASSPWDIANYGYTF. The CDR3 nucleotides are TGTGCCAGCAGCCCATGGGACATAGCTAACTATGGCTACACCTTC.

V and J are TRBV28 and TRBJ2-7; 7 positions agree with TRBD2. J lost 7 bases, V lost 3 bases, and 15 bases had no gene match. Germline V gene lookup returns CDR1 MDHEN and CDR2 SYDVKM. The CDR3 length is 16 residues. CDR3 amino acids: CASSLRGPGEGEEQYF. CDR3 coding DNA: TGTGCCAGCAGTTTGAGAGGCCCGGGGGAGGGAGAGGAGCAGTACTTC.

J is TRBJ1-1 and V is TRBV7-8; 7 nucleotides match TRBD1. The junction had 7 bases not matched to a gene; V was cut back by 2 bases and J by 1 base. Looked up from germline, CDR1 is SGHVS and CDR2 is FQNEAQ. The CDR3 has 16 residues. DNA for the CDR3: TGTGCCAGCAGCTTAAGCGGACAGGTCAGGAACACTGAAGCTTTCTTT. Translated: CASSLSGQVRNTEAFF.

A few counts support this clone. The V gene is TRBV27, the J gene TRBJ1-5; possibly TRBD1 for D (6 bases). This CDR3 is built from 17 residues. CDR1 is MNHEY, CDR2 SMNVEV, per germline (reference sequence). The germline V and J ends were trimmed by 7 bases and 1 base, with 20 bases remaining between them. Here the CDR3 reads CASTSQGAGASNQPQHF. In nucleotides, the CDR3 is TGTGCCAGCACCTCACAGGGTGCGGGCGCGAGCAATCAGCCCCAGCATTTT.

The V call is TRBV10-3, the J call TRBJ1-1; D unresolved. CDR3 length equals 13 residues. Trimming left V 7 bases short and J 5 bases short, with 14 bases between. The V gene's germline CDR1 is ENHRY and CDR2 SYGVKD. CDR3 sequence: CAINTGIGTEAFF. In DNA form, the CDR3 reads TGTGCCATCAACACCGGGATTGGAACTGAAGCTTTCTTT.